This is a list of T cell receptor beta chains from one sample in a study of blood T cell repertoires in COVID-19. Libraries were prepared by immunoSEQ multiplex PCR; TCRdb keeps only in-frame clonotypes and omits some of them. The sample carries about 300,000 clones, 86% recorded once. Material for sequencing was PBMCs or T cells enriched from blood (not recorded which). The receptor set was obtained from a young man who had recovered from COVID-19. CDR3s leave out the opening cysteine and the closing phenylalanine or tryptophan. Fields, in order: J gene, D gene, V gene, CDR3 protein. D genes are given only for firm matches.

j_gene: TRBJ2-2
d_gene: TRBD2
v_gene: TRBV5-1
CDR3aa: ASSLTSGTGELF

j_gene: TRBJ1-1
d_gene: NA
v_gene: TRBV30
CDR3aa: AWTRQNTEAF

j_gene: TRBJ1-5
d_gene: NA
v_gene: TRBV6-5
CDR3aa: ASSTGYSNQPQH

j_gene: TRBJ1-5
d_gene: TRBD1
v_gene: TRBV19
CDR3aa: ASSITGDNQPQH

j_gene: TRBJ1-2
d_gene: TRBD1
v_gene: TRBV7-8
CDR3aa: ASSPRTGGYGYT

j_gene: TRBJ1-2
d_gene: NA
v_gene: TRBV5-1
CDR3aa: ASSLRQTSNYGYT

j_gene: TRBJ1-6
d_gene: TRBD1
v_gene: TRBV7-8
CDR3aa: ASSFQGAGGSPLH

j_gene: TRBJ1-2
d_gene: NA
v_gene: TRBV20-1
CDR3aa: SAVGGSGYT

j_gene: TRBJ2-4
d_gene: TRBD2
v_gene: TRBV6-5
CDR3aa: ASSPAGLAKNIQY

j_gene: TRBJ1-2
d_gene: NA
v_gene: TRBV11-2
CDR3aa: ASSVGQNYGYT

j_gene: TRBJ2-1
d_gene: TRBD2
v_gene: TRBV19
CDR3aa: ASRKLLADNEQF

j_gene: TRBJ2-5
d_gene: TRBD1
v_gene: TRBV19
CDR3aa: ASSTFKGQEQETQY

j_gene: TRBJ1-4
d_gene: NA
v_gene: TRBV15
CDR3aa: ATSRGGREYEKLF

j_gene: TRBJ2-3
d_gene: TRBD2
v_gene: TRBV3-1/TRBV3-2
CDR3aa: ASSPAGGTDTQY

j_gene: TRBJ1-1
d_gene: NA
v_gene: TRBV27
CDR3aa: ASSLRGGVAEAF

j_gene: TRBJ2-1
d_gene: TRBD2
v_gene: TRBV30
CDR3aa: AWRLAGITYNEQF

j_gene: TRBJ1-2
d_gene: TRBD1
v_gene: TRBV30
CDR3aa: AWIYTPGQDYGYT

j_gene: TRBJ2-7
d_gene: TRBD2
v_gene: TRBV7-9
CDR3aa: ASSRSSGSTDEQY

j_gene: TRBJ2-3
d_gene: TRBD2
v_gene: TRBV5-1
CDR3aa: ASSLSTSVGTDTQY

j_gene: TRBJ2-7
d_gene: TRBD1
v_gene: TRBV5-5
CDR3aa: ASSFGRGPYEQY

j_gene: TRBJ2-4
d_gene: NA
v_gene: TRBV19
CDR3aa: ASSEEAVPGNIQY

j_gene: TRBJ2-5
d_gene: TRBD1
v_gene: TRBV19
CDR3aa: ASSIDRVPQETQY

j_gene: TRBJ1-1
d_gene: TRBD1
v_gene: TRBV2
CDR3aa: ASIGTDVMNTEAF

j_gene: TRBJ1-1
d_gene: NA
v_gene: TRBV10-2
CDR3aa: ASMGGTEAF

j_gene: TRBJ2-5
d_gene: TRBD2
v_gene: TRBV28
CDR3aa: ASSSTSGGLQETQY

j_gene: TRBJ2-1
d_gene: TRBD2
v_gene: TRBV6-1
CDR3aa: ASSETGLTSGRRNEQF

j_gene: TRBJ2-5
d_gene: TRBD2
v_gene: TRBV2
CDR3aa: ASSGWGGVETQY

j_gene: TRBJ2-2
d_gene: TRBD2
v_gene: TRBV11-2
CDR3aa: ASSYLTSGSTGELF

j_gene: TRBJ2-2
d_gene: NA
v_gene: TRBV19
CDR3aa: ASTNRKRPANTGELF

j_gene: TRBJ2-1
d_gene: TRBD1
v_gene: TRBV6-1
CDR3aa: ASSEWTGDSYNEQF

j_gene: TRBJ2-7
d_gene: TRBD2
v_gene: TRBV19
CDR3aa: ASSIYLRGLNTYEQY

j_gene: TRBJ1-1
d_gene: NA
v_gene: TRBV11-3
CDR3aa: ASSAGTLMNTEAF

j_gene: TRBJ2-2
d_gene: NA
v_gene: TRBV2
CDR3aa: ASSVAPRGTGELF

j_gene: TRBJ1-6
d_gene: NA
v_gene: TRBV10-2
CDR3aa: ASMTEVVSPLH

j_gene: TRBJ2-7
d_gene: TRBD1
v_gene: TRBV7-9
CDR3aa: ASSPITSTGLYEQY

j_gene: TRBJ2-7
d_gene: TRBD1
v_gene: TRBV5-6
CDR3aa: ASSPGTGEQY

j_gene: TRBJ2-1
d_gene: TRBD1
v_gene: TRBV11-2
CDR3aa: ASSSTGVRTNEQF

j_gene: TRBJ1-6
d_gene: TRBD1
v_gene: TRBV11-2
CDR3aa: ASSLGQGWNNSPLH

j_gene: TRBJ2-1
d_gene: NA
v_gene: TRBV6-5
CDR3aa: ASSWRRGHNNEQF

j_gene: TRBJ1-6
d_gene: NA
v_gene: TRBV3-1/TRBV3-2
CDR3aa: ASSQVMSSYNSPLH

j_gene: TRBJ2-2
d_gene: NA
v_gene: TRBV7-2
CDR3aa: ASSLVGGRVGGELF